This T cell receptor beta chain was documented in a study of T cell responses to AZD1222 COVID-19 vaccine. Study as a whole: Analyses pooled second doses at about 4 or about 12 weeks.

General study findings and limits: There were mostly white British donors and more females than males, and clonal diversity was possibly underestimated. Repertoires were sampled only after the peak T cell response.

The CDR3 contains 11 residues. Germline values: CDR1 ENHRY, CDR2 SYGVKD. The V and J ends lost 5 bases and 6 bases respectively, with 5 bases between them. Points on this clone: Its antigen is not identified.

This table comes from immunoSEQ multiplex PCR, and its TCRdb copy is limited to in-frame clones, with some not included. Here the sample spans about 100,000 clones, 88% being singletons. The sequence derives from an adult in good health. This chain connects TRBV10-3 to TRBJ2-1; D is undetermined. Sequencing was performed on peripheral blood, taken on day 0 of AZD1222 vaccination. In DNA, the CDR3 is TGTGCCATCAGTAGTTTCAATGAGCAGTTCTTC. It encodes CAISSFNEQFF.